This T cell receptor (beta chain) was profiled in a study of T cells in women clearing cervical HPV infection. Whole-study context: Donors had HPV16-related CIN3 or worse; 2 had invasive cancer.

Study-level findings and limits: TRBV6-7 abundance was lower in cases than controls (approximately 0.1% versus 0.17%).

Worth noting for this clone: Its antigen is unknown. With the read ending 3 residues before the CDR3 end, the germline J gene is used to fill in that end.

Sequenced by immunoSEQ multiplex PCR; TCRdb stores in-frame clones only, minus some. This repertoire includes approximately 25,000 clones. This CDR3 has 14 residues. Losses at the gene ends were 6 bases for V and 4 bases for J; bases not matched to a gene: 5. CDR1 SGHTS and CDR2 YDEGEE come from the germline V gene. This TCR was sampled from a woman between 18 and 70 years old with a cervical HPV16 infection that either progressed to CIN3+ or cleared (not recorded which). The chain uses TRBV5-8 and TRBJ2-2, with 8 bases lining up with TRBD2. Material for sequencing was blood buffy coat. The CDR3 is CASTRGGITGELFF. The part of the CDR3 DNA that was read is TGTGCCAGCACCCGGGGGGGAATCACCGGGGAG.